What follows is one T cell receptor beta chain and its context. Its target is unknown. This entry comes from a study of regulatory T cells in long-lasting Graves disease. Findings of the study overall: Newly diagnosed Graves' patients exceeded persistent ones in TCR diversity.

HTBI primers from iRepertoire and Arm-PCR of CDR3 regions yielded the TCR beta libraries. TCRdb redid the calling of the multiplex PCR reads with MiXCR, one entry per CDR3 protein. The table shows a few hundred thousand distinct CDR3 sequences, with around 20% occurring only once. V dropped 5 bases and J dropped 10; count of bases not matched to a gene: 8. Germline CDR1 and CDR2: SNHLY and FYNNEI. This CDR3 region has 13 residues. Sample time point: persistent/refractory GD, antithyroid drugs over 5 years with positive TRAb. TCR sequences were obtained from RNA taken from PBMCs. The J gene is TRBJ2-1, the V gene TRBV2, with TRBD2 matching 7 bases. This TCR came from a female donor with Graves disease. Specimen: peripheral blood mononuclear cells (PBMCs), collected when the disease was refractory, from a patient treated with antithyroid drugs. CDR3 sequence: CASSPGRGREQFF. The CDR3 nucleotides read TGTGCCAGCAGTCCGGGGCGGGGGAGGGAGCAGTTCTTC.